This TCR beta chain was identified in a study of blood T cell repertoires in COVID-19. Study background: Sources were T cells, B-cell-depleted T cells, or PBMCs; the material itself was cDNA or gDNA.

Original handling: Using reference gene primer amplification, nucleated cell counts were estimated. Profiled with immunoSEQ multiplex PCR; TCRdb holds only in-frame clones, not every one. That table gives V, J and clone size, and the DNA gave D and trimming. The sample includes approximately 150,000 clones, just under 90% seen only once; the top ten take 8% to 9%. Germline lookup yields CDR1 LGHDT and CDR2 YNNKEL (reference sequence). Trimming stripped 1 base from V and 2 bases from J, with 17 bases between. The CDR3 contains 17 residues. Sequencing was carried out using peripheral blood. The receptor's source is a woman in her fifties or sixties with active or convalescent COVID-19. V gene TRBV3-1 (or the pseudogene TRBV3-2) combines with J gene TRBJ1-1; unclear D gene. The CDR3: CASSQGPSTSGNTEAFF. Here the CDR3 DNA reads TGTGCCAGCAGCCAAGGTCCCTCCACGTCGGGTAACACTGAAGCTTTCTTT.